A single sample gave rise to the 4 T cell receptor beta chains below, sequenced in a study of vaccination effects on CD4 cells after COVID-19. Using viral peptide pools, the ViraFEST assay grew out antigen-specific CD4+ T cells prior to sequencing. When more than 9 days of culture had elapsed, CD4+ T cells were isolated. The assay was immunoSEQ multiplex PCR, and TCRdb's table has in-frame clones only and misses some. The repertoire includes over 20,000 clones, around 72% of them detected once, and approximately 10% sits in the top ten. These receptors' targets are unknown. Sequences were derived from CD4+ T cells from PBMCs cultured with HCoV-229E spike peptides, sampled before COVID-19 vaccination. These receptors came from a human donor who received a COVID-19 vaccine.

CDR3 protein: CASSLGTGEQETQYF. The CDR3 DNA is TGCGCCAGCAGCTTGGGGACAGGAGAACAAGAGACCCAGTACTTC. This chain connects TRBV5-1 to TRBJ2-5; the match to TRBD1 covers 7 bases. Germline trimming cut 0 bases from V and 2 bases from J; bases unmatched to any gene: 4. This CDR3 spans 15 amino acids. The V gene's germline CDR1 is SGHRS and CDR2 YFSETQ.

The chain has TRBV6-1 and TRBJ2-7; possible D gene TRBD2, 5 bases. V shed 2 bases and J shed 0 bases, with 11 bases lying between them. The germline V gene has CDR1 MNHNS and CDR2 SASEGT. The CDR3 contains 15 residues. The CDR3 bases are TGTGCCAGCAGTGAAATGGGAGAGTACTCCTACGAGCAGTACTTC. Translating gives CASSEMGEYSYEQYF.

This chain uses TRBV6-5 with TRBJ2-3, with D possibly being TRBD1 (5 bases). V lost 3 bases, J lost 7 bases, and 17 bases lay in between. The CDR3 has 15 amino acids. Germline loops: CDR1 MNHEY, CDR2 SVGAGI. The CDR3 spells CASSYPQGGYYTQYF. In nucleotides, the CDR3 is TGTGCCAGCAGTTATCCCCAGGGCGGATATTATACGCAGTATTTT.

This clone came up a few times. The chain recombines TRBV10-1 with TRBJ2-1; D is possibly TRBD2 (6 bases). Germline values: CDR1 WNHNN, CDR2 SYGVQD (reference sequence). V was shortened by 3 bases and J by 5 bases, with 23 bases between the two germline ends. This CDR3 comprises 18 residues. CDR3 loop: CASSEMRGLPHLHNEQFF. CDR3 nucleotide sequence: TGCGCCAGCAGTGAAATGCGGGGCTTGCCCCACCTGCACAATGAGCAGTTCTTC.